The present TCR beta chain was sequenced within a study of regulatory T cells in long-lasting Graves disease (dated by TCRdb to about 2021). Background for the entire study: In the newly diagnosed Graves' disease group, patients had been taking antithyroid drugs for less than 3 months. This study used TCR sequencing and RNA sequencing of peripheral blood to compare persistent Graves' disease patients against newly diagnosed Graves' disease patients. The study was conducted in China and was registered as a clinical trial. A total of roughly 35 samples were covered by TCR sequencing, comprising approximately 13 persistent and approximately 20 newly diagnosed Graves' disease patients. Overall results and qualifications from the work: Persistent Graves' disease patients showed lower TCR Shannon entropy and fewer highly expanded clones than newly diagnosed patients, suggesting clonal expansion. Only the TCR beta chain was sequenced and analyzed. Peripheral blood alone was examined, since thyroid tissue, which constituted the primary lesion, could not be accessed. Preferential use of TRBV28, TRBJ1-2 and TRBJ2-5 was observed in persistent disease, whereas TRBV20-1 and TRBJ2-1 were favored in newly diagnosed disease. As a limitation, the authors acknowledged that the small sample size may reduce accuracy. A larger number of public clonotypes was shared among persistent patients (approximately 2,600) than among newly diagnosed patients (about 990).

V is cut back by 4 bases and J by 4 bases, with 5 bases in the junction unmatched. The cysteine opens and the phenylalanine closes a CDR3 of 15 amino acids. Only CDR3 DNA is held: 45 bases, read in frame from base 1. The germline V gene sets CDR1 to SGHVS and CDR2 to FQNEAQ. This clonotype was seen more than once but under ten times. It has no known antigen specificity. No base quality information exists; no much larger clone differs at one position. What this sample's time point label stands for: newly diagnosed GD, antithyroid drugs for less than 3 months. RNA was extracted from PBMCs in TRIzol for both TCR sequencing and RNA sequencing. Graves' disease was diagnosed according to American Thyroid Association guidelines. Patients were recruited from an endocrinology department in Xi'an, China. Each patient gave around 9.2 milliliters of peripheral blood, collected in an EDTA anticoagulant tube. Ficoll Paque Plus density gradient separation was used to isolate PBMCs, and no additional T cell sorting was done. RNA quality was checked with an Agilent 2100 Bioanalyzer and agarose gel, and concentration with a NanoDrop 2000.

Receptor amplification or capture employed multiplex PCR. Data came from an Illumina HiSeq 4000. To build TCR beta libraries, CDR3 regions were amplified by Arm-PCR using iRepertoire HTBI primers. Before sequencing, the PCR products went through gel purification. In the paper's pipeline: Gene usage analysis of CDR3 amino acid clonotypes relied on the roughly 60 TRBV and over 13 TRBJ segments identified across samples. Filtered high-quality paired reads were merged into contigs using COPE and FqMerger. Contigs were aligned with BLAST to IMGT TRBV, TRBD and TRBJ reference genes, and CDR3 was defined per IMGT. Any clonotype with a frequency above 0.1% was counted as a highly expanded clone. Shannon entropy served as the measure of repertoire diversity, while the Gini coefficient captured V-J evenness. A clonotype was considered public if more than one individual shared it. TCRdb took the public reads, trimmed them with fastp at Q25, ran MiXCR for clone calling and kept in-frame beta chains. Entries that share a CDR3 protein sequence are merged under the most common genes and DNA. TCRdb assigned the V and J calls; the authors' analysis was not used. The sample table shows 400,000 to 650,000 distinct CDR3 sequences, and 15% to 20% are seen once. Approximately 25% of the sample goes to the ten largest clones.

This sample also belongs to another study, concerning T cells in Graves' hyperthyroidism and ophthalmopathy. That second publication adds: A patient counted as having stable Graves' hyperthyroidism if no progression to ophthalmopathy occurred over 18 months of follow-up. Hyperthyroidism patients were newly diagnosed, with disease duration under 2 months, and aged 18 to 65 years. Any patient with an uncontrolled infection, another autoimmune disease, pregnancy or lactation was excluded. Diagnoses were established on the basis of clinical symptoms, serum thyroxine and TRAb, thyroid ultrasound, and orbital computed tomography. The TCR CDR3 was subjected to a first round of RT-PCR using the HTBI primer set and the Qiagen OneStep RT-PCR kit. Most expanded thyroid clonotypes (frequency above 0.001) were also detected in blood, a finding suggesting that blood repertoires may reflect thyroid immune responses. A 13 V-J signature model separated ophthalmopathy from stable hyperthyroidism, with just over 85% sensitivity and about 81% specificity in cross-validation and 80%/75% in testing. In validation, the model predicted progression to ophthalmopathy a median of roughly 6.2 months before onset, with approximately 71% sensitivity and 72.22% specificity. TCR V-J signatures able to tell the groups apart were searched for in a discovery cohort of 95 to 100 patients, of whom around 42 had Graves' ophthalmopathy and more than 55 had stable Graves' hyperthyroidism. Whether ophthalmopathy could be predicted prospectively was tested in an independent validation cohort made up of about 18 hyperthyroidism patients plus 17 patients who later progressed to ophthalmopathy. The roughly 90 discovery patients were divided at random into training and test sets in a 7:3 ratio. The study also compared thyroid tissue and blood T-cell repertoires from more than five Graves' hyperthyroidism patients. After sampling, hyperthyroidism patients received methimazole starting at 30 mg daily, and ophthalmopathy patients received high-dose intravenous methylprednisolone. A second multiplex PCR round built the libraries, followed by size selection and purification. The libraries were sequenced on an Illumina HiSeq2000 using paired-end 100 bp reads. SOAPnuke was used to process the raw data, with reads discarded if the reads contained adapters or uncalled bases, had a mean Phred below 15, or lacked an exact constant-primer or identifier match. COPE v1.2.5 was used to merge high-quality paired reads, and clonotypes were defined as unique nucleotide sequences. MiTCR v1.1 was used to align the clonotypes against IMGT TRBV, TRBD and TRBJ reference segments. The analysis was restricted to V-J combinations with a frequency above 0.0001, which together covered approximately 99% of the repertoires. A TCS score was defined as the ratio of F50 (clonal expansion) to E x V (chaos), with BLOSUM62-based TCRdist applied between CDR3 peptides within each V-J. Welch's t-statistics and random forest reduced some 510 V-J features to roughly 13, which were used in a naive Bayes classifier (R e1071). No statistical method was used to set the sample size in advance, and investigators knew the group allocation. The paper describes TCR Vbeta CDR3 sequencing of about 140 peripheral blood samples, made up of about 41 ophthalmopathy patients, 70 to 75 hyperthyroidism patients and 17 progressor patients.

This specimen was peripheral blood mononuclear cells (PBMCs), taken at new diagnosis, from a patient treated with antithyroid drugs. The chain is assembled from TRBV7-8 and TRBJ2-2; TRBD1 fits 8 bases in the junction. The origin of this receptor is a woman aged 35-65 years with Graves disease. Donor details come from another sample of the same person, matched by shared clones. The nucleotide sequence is TGTGCCAGCAGCTGGCCGGACAGGGTCACCGGGGAGCTGTTTTTT. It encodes CASSWPDRVTGELFF.